Shown below are 13 T cell receptor beta chains from a single sample sequenced in a study of human thymus T cells. Profiling relied on immunoSEQ multiplex PCR, and the TCRdb table lists in-frame clones only, not all of them. The sample carries roughly 120,000 clones, 90% to 95% recorded once. Corrective heart surgery yielded resections, and these provided the thymus tissue. The sequencing sample was made of thymus tissue. These receptors all come from a boy under two years old with a congenital heart defect but otherwise immunologically healthy.

In this sample, this clone turned up once. V gene TRBV27 combines with J gene TRBJ1-4; D may be TRBD1 (6 bases). The CDR3 loop spans 17 amino acids. CDR1 MNHEY and CDR2 SMNVEV come from the germline V gene (reference sequence). The V and J ends lost 5 bases and 2 bases respectively, with 18 bases between them. The CDR3 loop reads CASSPGDLPPTNEKLFF. The CDR3 DNA follows: TGTGCCAGCAGTCCAGGGGATCTCCCCCCGACTAATGAAAAACTGTTTTTT.

The chain couples TRBV5-1 to TRBJ2-1; unclear D gene. Looked up from germline, CDR1 is SGHRS and CDR2 is YFSETQ. CDR3 length: 11 amino acids. Deletions cut 5 bases from V and 8 bases from J, with 8 bases between. In DNA, the CDR3 is TGCGCCAGCAGGTTTCAGCATGAGCAGTTCTTC. It yields the protein CASRFQHEQFF.

This chain links TRBV27 with TRBJ2-7, with D possibly being TRBD1 (6 bases). Germline CDR1 is MNHEY and CDR2 is SMNVEV (reference sequence). With 7 bases removed from V and 1 base from J, the gap between germline ends came to 14 bases. CDR3 length: 14 amino acids. This CDR3 is CASKEGHHSYEQYF. The CDR3 nucleotides read TGTGCCAGCAAAGAGGGACACCATTCCTACGAGCAGTACTTC.

The J gene is TRBJ2-5, the V gene TRBV30; D is unclear. Germline CDR1 and CDR2: GTSNPN and SVGIG (reference sequence). This CDR3 contains 11 residues. V was shortened by 0 bases and J by 2 bases, with 1 base between the two germline ends. The CDR3 DNA is TGTGCCTGGAGTGTTCAAGAGACCCAGTACTTC. As protein: CAWSVQETQYF.

The V and J genes are TRBV10-3 and TRBJ1-1, with a possible D match to TRBD1 (5 bases). Germline V lookup: CDR1 ENHRY, CDR2 SYGVKD. This CDR3 has 16 amino acids. Trimming cost V 8 bases and J 8 bases, with 27 bases left between them. The CDR3 DNA reads TGTGCCATCCGACGAGGGGAGGGGTATGAACCGTCCGAAGCTTTCTTT. It encodes CAIRRGEGYEPSEAFF.

The CDR3 region is CASSVPPRRVGSNQPQHF. CDR3 nucleotides: TGCGCCAGCAGTGTCCCCCCCCGCAGGGTGGGTAGCAATCAGCCCCAGCATTTT. This chain links TRBV10-2 with TRBJ1-5; perhaps TRBD1 as D (5 bases). The CDR3 sequence is 18 residues long. The V and J ends lost 4 bases and 0 bases respectively, with 19 bases between them. Germline-derived CDR1 and CDR2 are WSHSY and SAAADI.

This chain connects TRBV4-1 to TRBJ2-3; TRBD1 aligns across 7 bases. After removal of 2 bases from V and 5 bases from J, the junction contained 10 bases not matched to a gene. The CDR3 consists of 16 residues. Germline V gene lookup returns CDR1 MGHRA and CDR2 YSYEKL. The CDR3 here is CASSQTHRTGLDTQYF. Here the CDR3 DNA reads TGCGCCAGCAGCCAAACCCATAGGACAGGATTAGATACGCAGTATTTT.

The chain couples TRBV6-5 to TRBJ1-2; possible D gene TRBD1, 6 bases. Germline values: CDR1 MNHEY, CDR2 SVGAGI. V gave up 0 bases and J gave up 7 bases, with 18 bases separating them. This CDR3 region has 16 residues. The CDR3, as DNA: TGTGCCAGCAGTTACTCAAGGGCAGGGGCCCATACTGGCTACACCTTC. Translation: CASSYSRAGAHTGYTF.

This clone has just a few counts. The chain employs TRBV30 and TRBJ1-5, with unresolved D. Germline V gives CDR1 GTSNPN, CDR2 SVGIG (reference sequence). There are 14 residues in the CDR3. V lost 1 base and J lost 0, with 7 bases in between. CDR3 amino acids: CAWSEYSSNQPQHF. CDR3 DNA: TGTGCCTGGAGTGAGTATAGTAGCAATCAGCCCCAGCATTTT.

J is TRBJ1-4 and V is TRBV6-5; no clear D. In germline, CDR1 is MNHEY, CDR2 SVGAGI. The V gene lost 6 bases and the J gene lost 7 bases, with 12 bases spanning the gap. This CDR3 is built from 13 residues. The CDR3 nucleotides read TGTGCCAGCAGCATGGATCGGGGTGAAAAACTGTTTTTT. The encoded protein is CASSMDRGEKLFF.

The rearrangement links TRBV15 to TRBJ1-4; unclear D gene. The V gene's germline CDR1 is LNHNV and CDR2 YYDKDF (reference sequence). Deletions cut 0 bases from V and 8 bases from J, with 4 bases between. This CDR3 has 12 amino acids. CDR3 region: CATSRDREKLFF. The CDR3 DNA follows: TGTGCCACCAGCAGAGATCGGGAAAAACTGTTTTTT. The full variable domain, in which reference TRBV15 and TRBJ1-4 provide the parts outside the CDR3, is DAMVIQNPRYQVTQFGKPVTLSCSQTLNHNVMYWYQQKSSQAPKLLFHYYDKDFNNEADTPDNFQSRRPNTSFCFLDIRSPGLGDTAMYLCATSRDREKLFFGSGTQLSVL.

This sequence joins TRBV2 and TRBJ2-3; TRBD2 matches at 10 bases. Germline CDR1 SNHLY, CDR2 FYNNEI. The CDR3 has 14 amino acids. J was trimmed by 7 bases and V by 3 bases; bases with no gene match: 4. CDR3 loop: CASSDSAGGYTQYF. CDR3 coding DNA: TGTGCCAGCAGTGACTCAGCGGGGGGGTATACGCAGTATTTT.

V gene TRBV7-8 combines with J gene TRBJ2-6, with D uncertain. This CDR3 has 16 amino acids. The germline CDR1 and CDR2 sequences are SGHVS and FQNEAQ. The V and J ends lost 5 bases and 3 bases respectively, with 14 bases between them. As DNA, the CDR3 is TGTGCCAGCAGCACATTCTCCGCGGATGGGGCCAACGTCCTGACTTTC. It specifies CASSTFSADGANVLTF.